The 32 T cell receptor beta chains reported below all come from one sample, sequenced in a study of T cell responses to AZD1222 COVID-19 vaccine (dated by TCRdb to the early 2020s). This specimen's time point label, interpreted: about 28 days (+/-7) after the second vaccine dose. The library was obtained by the immunoSEQ multiplex PCR assay. TCRdb retrieved this table from immuneACCESS and kept in-frame rearrangements only. Not all clones are present; in checked studies, unresolved V genes account for under half, and no reason is known for the remainder. The sample yields some 120,000 clones; approximately 82% were counted once. In total, the top ten clones hold about 25% of the sample. Material: peripheral blood, obtained 28 days after the second AZD1222 dose. The source of these receptors is an adult who received the AZD1222 COVID-19 vaccine.

V gene TRBV11-2 combines with J gene TRBJ2-7; D remains ambiguous. CDR1 is SGHAT and CDR2 is FQNNGV in the germline V gene. V was shortened by 3 bases and J by 0 bases, with 9 bases between the two germline ends. The CDR3 totals 14 residues. The CDR3 nucleotides are TGTGCCAGCAGCTTGAGGCCATACTCCTACGAGCAGTACTTC. This sequence encodes CASSLRPYSYEQYF.

This rearrangement joins TRBV7-2 to TRBJ1-4; tentative D call: TRBD1 (6 bases). From germline, CDR1 is SGHTA and CDR2 FQGNSA. V was shortened by 5 bases and J by 10 bases, with 20 bases between the two germline ends. The CDR3 is 15 amino acids. The CDR3 spells CASSNRQAGVGKLFF. CDR3 nucleotides: TGTGCCAGCAGCAATCGACAGGCCGGGGTGGGAAAACTGTTTTTT. Using reference TRBV7-2 and TRBJ1-4 for the parts outside the CDR3, the full variable domain is GAGVSQSPSNKVTEKGKDVELRCDPISGHTALYWYRQSLGQGLEFLIYFQGNSAPDKSGLPSDRFSAERTGGSVSTLTIQRTQQEDSAVYLCASSNRQAGVGKLFFGSGTQLSVL.

This chain uses TRBV7-8 with TRBJ1-1; D uncertain. This CDR3 contains 12 residues. Germline loops: CDR1 SGHVS, CDR2 FQNEAQ. V gave up 4 bases and J gave up 0 bases, with 3 bases separating them. CDR3 coding DNA: TGTGCCAGCAGCTATTTGAACACTGAAGCTTTCTTT. This sequence encodes CASSYLNTEAFF.

The chain is built from TRBV7-9 and TRBJ1-4; D unclear. Deletions cut 4 bases from V and 7 bases from J, with 16 bases between. The germline V gene has CDR1 SEHNR and CDR2 FQNEAQ (reference sequence). The CDR3 is made up of 15 amino acids. The CDR3 coding sequence is TGTGCCAGCAGCTCACAGACTGGATGGAGTGAAAAACTGTTTTTT. Translating gives CASSSQTGWSEKLFF.

Comment on this clone: An end of the junction differs from the germline gene, which may be a read error. The V call is TRBV2, the J call TRBJ2-3; 7 bases line up with TRBD1. Looked up from germline, CDR1 is SNHLY and CDR2 is FYNNEI. The CDR3 consists of 16 residues. As DNA, the CDR3 is TGTGCCAGCAGTCAAGCGACAGGGCCGAGCACAGATACGCAGTATTTT. Its translation is CASSQATGPSTDTQYF.

The V call is TRBV10-3, the J call TRBJ1-3; D gene uncertain. Trimming shortened V by 0 bases and J by 0 bases, and 3 bases separated the two germline ends. The CDR3 is made up of 14 amino acids. The germline V gene encodes CDR1 ENHRY and CDR2 SYGVKD. The CDR3 DNA sequence: TGTGCCATCAGTGAGTCGAACTCTGGAAACACCATATATTTT. Protein sequence: CAISESNSGNTIYF.

The count of this clone is one. The gene calls are TRBV6-5 and TRBJ1-1; D not certain. The CDR3 length is 13 residues. The germline gives CDR1 MNHEY, CDR2 SVGAGI. V was trimmed by 5 bases and J by 0 bases, leaving 7 bases between them. DNA for the CDR3: TGTGCCAGCAGTAGAACCCTGAACACTGAAGCTTTCTTT. This codes for CASSRTLNTEAFF.

This sequence joins TRBV5-4 and TRBJ1-3; D is unresolved. V lost 6 bases and J lost 2, with 3 bases in between. Looked up from germline, CDR1 is SGHNT and CDR2 is YYREEE (reference sequence). The CDR3 length is 11 residues. The CDR3 sequence is CASTAGNTIYF. In DNA, the CDR3 is TGTGCCAGCACAGCTGGAAACACCATATATTTT.

This rearrangement joins TRBV15 to TRBJ2-7; 7 bases align to TRBD2. With V trimmed by 0 bases and J by 4 bases, 9 bases remained unmatched. CDR1 is LNHNV, CDR2 YYDKDF, per germline (reference sequence). The CDR3 runs 16 residues. CDR3 DNA: TGTGCCACCAGCAGAGATTTTGGGAGGGGCTTGTACGAGCAGTACTTC. It yields the protein CATSRDFGRGLYEQYF. Full variable domain (outside the CDR3, taken from reference TRBV15 and TRBJ2-7): DAMVIQNPRYQVTQFGKPVTLSCSQTLNHNVMYWYQQKSSQAPKLLFHYYDKDFNNEADTPDNFQSRRPNTSFCFLDIRSPGLGDTAMYLCATSRDFGRGLYEQYFGPGTRLTVT.

The rearrangement uses TRBV18 and TRBJ2-3, with D tentatively TRBD2 (6 bases). Trimming shortened V by 1 base and J by 6 bases, and 11 bases separated the two germline ends. The CDR3 loop spans 14 amino acids. Germline-derived CDR1 and CDR2 are KGHSH and LQKENI. The CDR3 region has the DNA TGTGCCAGCTCACCACTGGAGGGTGCGGATACGCAGTATTTT. It specifies CASSPLEGADTQYF.

The chain joins TRBV5-5 to TRBJ2-2; possibly TRBD1 for D (5 bases). The CDR3 consists of 16 residues. Germline CDR1 and CDR2: SGHKS and YYEKEE (reference sequence). The germline V and J ends were trimmed by 3 bases and 2 bases, with 14 bases remaining between them. CDR3: CASSSPAGHNTGELFF. The CDR3 DNA is TGTGCCAGCAGCTCCCCAGCAGGGCATAACACCGGGGAGCTGTTTTTT.

This chain links TRBV5-6 with TRBJ1-2, with 10 nucleotides matching TRBD1. The CDR3 has 15 amino acids. V gave up 0 bases and J gave up 8 bases; unmatched junction bases: 7. From germline, CDR1 is SGHDT and CDR2 YYEEEE. The CDR3 DNA is TGTGCCAGCAGCTTGGGACAGGGGGCTGTGGGCGGCTACACCTTC. Its protein is CASSLGQGAVGGYTF.

This rearrangement joins TRBV18 to TRBJ2-7; D unclear. V was cut by 2 bases and J by 6 bases, with 14 bases left in between. Looked up from germline, CDR1 is KGHSH and CDR2 is LQKENI. This CDR3 comprises 14 residues. The CDR3 loop is CASSPASLEVEQYF. CDR3 in DNA: TGTGCCAGCTCACCAGCATCCCTAGAGGTCGAGCAGTACTTC.

The chain carries TRBV3-1 (or the pseudogene TRBV3-2) and TRBJ2-7; the D is unclear. Trimming pared 1 base from V and 6 bases from J, leaving 10 bases between. Germline assignment: CDR1 LGHDT and CDR2 YNNKEL (reference sequence). CDR3 length: 13 amino acids. This CDR3 is CASSQGWLSEQYF. CDR3 nucleotides: TGTGCCAGCAGCCAAGGCTGGCTCAGCGAGCAGTACTTC.

This clone was detected once. The rearrangement joins TRBV6-5 to TRBJ1-2; no definite D call. Between the trimmed V and J ends, which lost 5 bases and 4 bases, there was a span of 11 bases. Germline V gene lookup returns CDR1 MNHEY and CDR2 SVGAGI. The CDR3 extends over 13 amino acids. The CDR3 loop reads CASSTRWTYGYTF. As DNA, the CDR3 is TGTGCCAGCAGTACTCGATGGACCTATGGCTACACCTTC.

V is TRBV9 and J is TRBJ2-1, with D maybe TRBD2 (6 bases). The germline V and J ends were trimmed by 4 bases and 10 bases, with 18 bases remaining between them. The CDR3 totals 14 residues. CDR1 and CDR2 (germline): SGDLS, YYNGEE. Here the CDR3 DNA reads TGTGCCAGCAGCCCGGGGACCGGGAGTGGGGAGCAGTTCTTC. This sequence encodes CASSPGTGSGEQFF.

J is TRBJ1-2 and V is TRBV30; 9 nucleotides agree with TRBD1. The germline V gene encodes CDR1 GTSNPN and CDR2 SVGIG (reference sequence). V trimming: 8 bases; J trimming: 8 bases; junction bases outside the gene matches: 6. The CDR3 extends over 11 amino acids. The CDR3 loop is CAEGQGVGYTF. In DNA form, the CDR3 reads TGTGCCGAGGGACAGGGAGTCGGCTACACCTTC.

This chain uses TRBV19 with TRBJ1-6, with D perhaps matching TRBD1 (5 bases). Trimming stripped 5 bases from V and 5 bases from J, with 10 bases between. The V gene's germline CDR1 is LNHDA and CDR2 SQIVND (reference sequence). The CDR3 covers 14 residues. CDR3 residues: CASSLAGDNSPLHF. The DNA for the CDR3 is TGTGCCAGTAGTCTCGCGGGGGATAATTCACCCCTCCACTTT. Filled out from reference TRBV19 and TRBJ1-6, the complete variable domain reads DGGITQSPKYLFRKEGQNVTLSCEQNLNHDAMYWYRQDPGQGLRLIYYSQIVNDFQKGDIAEGYSVSREKKESFPLTVTSAQKNPTAFYLCASSLAGDNSPLHFGNGTRLTVT.

The chain employs TRBV6-2 or TRBV6-3 and TRBJ1-6; D perhaps matches TRBD1 (5 bases). V gave up 0 bases and J gave up 10 bases, with 13 bases separating them. Germline CDR1 and CDR2: MNHEY and SVGEGT. This CDR3 region has 15 residues. The CDR3: CASSYSQEGHSPLHF. In nucleotides, the CDR3 is TGTGCCAGCAGTTACTCCCAGGAGGGGCACTCACCCCTCCACTTT.

The gene calls are TRBV27 and TRBJ1-1, with D perhaps matching TRBD1 (5 bases). The ends were cut back, 6 bases at V and 3 bases at J, with 11 bases in the middle. CDR3 length equals 13 residues. CDR1 is MNHEY, CDR2 SMNVEV, per germline (reference sequence). As DNA, the CDR3 is TGTGCCAGCAGCGACGGGACCCACACTGAAGCTTTCTTT. This translates into CASSDGTHTEAFF.

The chain uses TRBV5-1 and TRBJ1-2; TRBD1 matches at 11 bases. V dropped 8 bases and J dropped 4; count of bases not matched to a gene: 13. The CDR3 is 16 amino acids. CDR1 is SGHRS, CDR2 YFSETQ, per germline. Here the CDR3 reads CARRGSGTGGVYGYTF. CDR3 in DNA: TGCGCCAGGAGGGGATCCGGGACAGGGGGTGTCTATGGCTACACCTTC.

This clone has only one observation. The V and J genes are TRBV19 and TRBJ2-3, with 7 bases that match TRBD2. This CDR3 spans 15 amino acids. V shed 2 bases, J shed 3 bases, and the junction held 5 bases outside the gene matches. Germline loops: CDR1 LNHDA, CDR2 SQIVND (reference sequence). CDR3 sequence reads: CASSISTGGTDTQYF. Written as DNA, the CDR3 is TGTGCCAGTAGTATATCAACGGGGGGTACAGATACGCAGTATTTT.

This chain uses TRBV15 with TRBJ2-5, with 10 bases fitting TRBD2. CDR1 is LNHNV, CDR2 YYDKDF, per germline (reference sequence). Unmatched junction bases numbered 4, after V lost 1 base and J lost 5 bases. The CDR3 has 15 residues. The CDR3 loop reads CATSRGGGLAETQYF. The CDR3 DNA reads TGTGCCACCAGCAGAGGGGGGGGACTAGCGGAGACCCAGTACTTC.

The chain is built from TRBV6-5 and TRBJ1-6; unclear D gene. V was shortened by 6 bases and J by 9 bases, with 12 bases between the two germline ends. The length of the CDR3 is 13 residues. Germline CDR1 reads MNHEY; CDR2 reads SVGAGI. CDR3 coding DNA: TGTGCCAGCAGCCAGTTAATTACTTCACCCCTCCACTTT. Protein sequence: CASSQLITSPLHF.

The chain uses TRBV5-4 and TRBJ1-1; D gene uncertain. This CDR3 region has 13 residues. V was trimmed by 5 bases and J by 1 base, leaving 9 bases between them. Germline V gene lookup returns CDR1 SGHNT and CDR2 YYREEE (reference sequence). As DNA, the CDR3 is TGTGCCAGCAGGGTTGATCCGAACACTGAAGCTTTCTTT. Its protein product is CASRVDPNTEAFF.

V usage is TRBV11-2 and J usage is TRBJ1-6, with D possibly TRBD1 on 6 matching bases. The V gene's germline CDR1 is SGHAT and CDR2 FQNNGV. Trimming stripped 3 bases from V and 5 bases from J, with 14 bases between. CDR3 length: 16 amino acids. The CDR3 protein is CASSLGARVHNSPLHF. The CDR3, as DNA: TGTGCCAGCAGCTTGGGGGCCAGGGTCCATAATTCACCCCTCCACTTT.

The chain combines TRBV18 with TRBJ1-4; the D is unclear. Germline CDR1 and CDR2: KGHSH and LQKENI. This CDR3 is 16 amino acids long. Trimming shortened V by 3 bases and J by 8 bases, and 19 bases separated the two germline ends. This CDR3 is CASSPVTLTLGEKLFF. In nucleotides, the CDR3 is TGTGCCAGCTCACCGGTCACACTTACCCTTGGGGAAAAACTGTTTTTT.

The gene calls are TRBV7-9 and TRBJ2-1, with D perhaps TRBD2 (5 bases). With 5 bases removed from V and 5 bases from J, the gap between germline ends came to 16 bases. This CDR3 contains 15 residues. Germline V gene data show CDR1 as SEHNR and CDR2 as FQNEAQ (reference sequence). The CDR3 DNA sequence: TGTGCCAGCAGCCCCCGTGAGGGCAGCAACAATGAGCAGTTCTTC. This sequence encodes CASSPREGSNNEQFF.

Written as DNA, the CDR3 is TGTGCCAGCAGTGAAGGGCCAGGGGGCGAGTATGGCTACACCTTC. Its protein product is CASSEGPGGEYGYTF. The rearrangement links TRBV2 to TRBJ1-2; 8 bases fit TRBD1. The CDR3 is 15 amino acids. J lost 5 bases, V lost 1 base, and 6 bases had no gene match. Germline V gene data show CDR1 as SNHLY and CDR2 as FYNNEI.

The chain combines TRBV5-1 with TRBJ1-4, with D possibly being TRBD1 (5 bases). Per germline, CDR1 SGHRS and CDR2 YFSETQ. The CDR3 sequence is 14 residues long. The V gene lost 0 bases and the J gene lost 4 bases, with 7 bases spanning the gap. The CDR3 sequence is CASSLGQGNEKLFF. The CDR3 nucleotides are TGCGCCAGCAGCTTGGGGCAGGGTAATGAAAAACTGTTTTTT.

A few counts support this clone. The chain employs TRBV12-3 or TRBV12-4 and TRBJ1-2, with D unclear. The CDR3 has 13 amino acids. Trimming shortened V by 1 base and J by 6 bases, and 9 bases separated the two germline ends. CDR3: CASSLEVRDGYTF. CDR3 DNA sequence: TGTGCCAGCAGTTTAGAAGTGAGGGATGGCTACACCTTC.

In nucleotides, the CDR3 is TGTGCCAGCAGCCCAGTAGGGCAAAATGAAAAACTGTTTTTT. Its protein product is CASSPVGQNEKLFF. The J gene is TRBJ1-4, the V gene TRBV28; D remains ambiguous. The CDR3 has 14 residues. CDR1 MDHEN and CDR2 SYDVKM come from the germline V gene. Trimming took 6 bases from V and 5 from J, leaving 13 bases between them.